The T cell receptor (beta chain) described here comes from a study of Graves' ophthalmopathy and Graves' hyperthyroidism. Symptoms, serum thyroxine and TRAb, thyroid ultrasound, and orbital computed tomography formed the diagnostic basis. PBMCs were density-gradient isolated from roughly 10 ml fresh blood. The length of the CDR3 is 14 residues. Germline V gene lookup returns CDR1 SGDLS and CDR2 YYNGEE. V was clipped by 3 bases and J by 0 bases, with 9 bases between them. This clonotype was observed at least ten times. As yet, its antigen is unknown. For repertoire sequencing, the TCR beta CDR3 regions were amplified from RNA transcripts. HTBI-primed first-round RT-PCR preceded second-round multiplex PCR. From the multiplex PCR reads, TCRdb called clonotypes with MiXCR, one entry per CDR3 protein. Among hundreds of thousands of distinct CDR3 sequences listed, 22% were seen once. Study outcomes and limitations: The authors also found most expanded thyroid clonotypes above 0.001 frequency in blood.

This sequence joins TRBV9 and TRBJ1-1; D is possibly TRBD1 (5 bases). Sequenced material: peripheral blood. The TCR comes from a woman aged 18-35 years with stable Graves' hyperthyroidism. Some clones in this sample may be carry-over from other donors' samples. In DNA, the CDR3 is TGTGCCAGCAGCGCCGGGGGACTGAACACTGAAGCTTTCTTT. Translation: CASSAGGLNTEAFF.